A selection of T cell receptor beta chains follows, all from one sample in a study of T cell responses to AZD1222 COVID-19 vaccine. The protocol was immunoSEQ multiplex PCR, while the TCRdb copy is restricted to in-frame clones and leaves out a portion. The sample includes 160,000 or so clones, 90% of them seen just once. Material: peripheral blood, obtained 28 days after the second AZD1222 dose. The receptor source for this set is an adult who received the AZD1222 COVID-19 vaccine. Each CDR3 is given with its conserved first and last residue. D genes are given only for firm matches. Clone size appears in some rows only: once, few, many, or a class for an expanded clone.

d_gene	v_gene	j_gene	abundance	CDR3aa	CDR3nt
TRBD2	TRBV10-2	TRBJ2-5	NA	CASSEWGTSETQYF	TGCGCCAGCAGTGAGTGGGGGACTAGCGAGACCCAGTACTTC
NA	TRBV24-1	TRBJ1-2	NA	CATSDPGRNGYTF	TGTGCCACCAGTGATCCCGGCAGAAATGGCTACACCTTC
NA	TRBV7-9	TRBJ2-1	NA	CASSPTKRRDGHNEQFF	TGTGCCAGCAGCCCTACTAAACGAAGGGACGGACACAATGAGCAGTTCTTC
TRBD1	TRBV16	TRBJ1-1	NA	CASSPLGPGTGSTEAFF	TGTGCCAGCAGCCCGCTAGGGCCCGGGACAGGGTCAACTGAAGCTTTCTTT
TRBD1	TRBV7-6	TRBJ2-1	NA	CASSIRDRRNEQFF	TGTGCCAGCAGCATCAGGGACAGGCGCAATGAGCAGTTCTTC
NA	TRBV7-2	TRBJ1-1	NA	CASSLGRNTEAFF	TGTGCCAGCAGCTTAGGCAGGAACACTGAAGCTTTCTTT
NA	TRBV5-1	TRBJ2-2	NA	CASSFDGIGELFF	TGCGCCAGCAGCTTTGACGGAATCGGGGAGCTGTTTTTT
NA	TRBV2	TRBJ2-3	NA	CASNPGGSTDTQYF	TGTGCCAGCAACCCCGGTGGAAGCACAGATACGCAGTATTTT
TRBD1	TRBV5-1	TRBJ1-3	NA	CASSSSRDRGPALVSGNTIYF	TGCGCCAGCAGCTCGAGCCGGGACAGGGGCCCCGCTCTGGTTTCTGGAAACACCATATATTTT
NA	TRBV27	TRBJ2-7	NA	CASSFRRGYEQYF	TGTGCCAGCAGTTTTAGGAGAGGCTACGAGCAGTACTTC
TRBD1	TRBV5-1	TRBJ2-7	NA	CASSPDRSSYEQYF	TGCGCCAGCAGCCCGGACAGGAGCTCCTACGAGCAGTACTTC
NA	TRBV27	TRBJ1-1	NA	CASILVKGTRNTEAFF	TGTGCCAGCATATTGGTAAAAGGAACGAGGAACACTGAAGCTTTCTTT
NA	TRBV18	TRBJ1-2	NA	CASSDSLYYGYTF	TGTGCCAGCTCAGACAGCCTATACTATGGCTACACCTTC
NA	TRBV4-1	TRBJ1-5	NA	CASSSLVGLGQPQHF	TGCGCCAGCAGCAGCCTGGTAGGGCTAGGTCAGCCCCAGCATTTT
NA	TRBV28	TRBJ2-1	NA	CASTPRGGPGAYNEQFF	TGTGCCAGCACCCCAAGGGGCGGCCCGGGGGCCTACAATGAGCAGTTCTTC
NA	TRBV28	TRBJ1-1	NA	CASSLGVMQVMNTEAFF	TGTGCCAGCAGTTTAGGTGTTATGCAAGTTATGAACACTGAAGCTTTCTTT
TRBD2	TRBV7-9	TRBJ2-1	NA	CASRSGTSHNEQFF	TGTGCCAGCAGGTCCGGGACTAGCCACAATGAGCAGTTCTTC
NA	TRBV24-1	TRBJ1-5	NA	CATSPARANQPQHF	TGTGCCACCTCCCCGGCACGGGCCAATCAGCCCCAGCATTTT
TRBD1	TRBV19	TRBJ1-1	once	CASTLGQGLNTEAFF	TGTGCCAGTACCCTGGGACAGGGGTTGAACACTGAAGCTTTCTTT
TRBD2	TRBV2	TRBJ2-1	NA	CASSSRTSGYNEQFF	TGTGCCAGCAGTTCAAGGACTAGCGGGTACAATGAGCAGTTCTTC
NA	TRBV10-3	TRBJ2-3	NA	CAISGRGLSSTDTQYF	TGTGCCATCAGTGGGAGAGGACTATCTAGCACAGATACGCAGTATTTT
TRBD1	TRBV5-1	TRBJ1-2	NA	CASSLVKSRGRFGYTF	TGCGCCAGCAGCTTGGTCAAATCCAGGGGGCGGTTTGGCTACACCTTC
NA	TRBV3-1/TRBV3-2	TRBJ1-3	once	CASSQGHGSGNTIYF	TGTGCCAGCAGCCAAGGCCACGGATCGGGAAACACCATATATTTT
NA	TRBV27	TRBJ2-1	once	CASSRLGYNEQFF	TGTGCCAGCAGTAGACTGGGGTACAATGAGCAGTTCTTC
NA	TRBV5-4	TRBJ1-2	NA	CASSKALRGPLDGYTF	TGTGCCAGCAGCAAAGCTTTGCGGGGCCCGCTCGATGGCTACACCTTC
TRBD1	TRBV6-1	TRBJ1-4	NA	CASSEGGTAEKLFF	TGTGCCAGCAGTGAAGGGGGGACAGCTGAAAAACTGTTTTTT
NA	TRBV5-6	TRBJ2-1	NA	CASSLAGPYNEQFF	TGTGCCAGCAGCTTGGCCGGGCCCTACAATGAGCAGTTCTTC
TRBD2	TRBV11-2	TRBJ2-1	NA	CASSSRTSKYVHEQFF	TGTGCCAGCAGCTCCCGGACTAGTAAGTATGTCCATGAGCAGTTCTTC
NA	TRBV19	TRBJ1-3	NA	CASSISLSGNTIYF	TGTGCCAGTAGTATATCCTTATCTGGAAACACCATATATTTT
NA	TRBV7-2	TRBJ1-5	NA	CASSSHGNQPQHF	TGTGCCAGCAGCTCCCATGGCAATCAGCCCCAGCATTTT
TRBD1	TRBV6-5	TRBJ2-1	NA	CASRGQGASSEQFF	TGTGCCAGCAGAGGACAGGGGGCAAGTAGTGAGCAGTTCTTC
NA	TRBV5-1	TRBJ2-2	NA	CASSTGPGELFF	TGCGCCAGCAGCACGGGACCCGGGGAGCTGTTTTTT
NA	TRBV6-6	TRBJ2-1	NA	CASRRGESYNEQFF	TGTGCCAGTCGAAGAGGGGAATCCTACAATGAGCAGTTCTTC
TRBD2	TRBV28	TRBJ2-1	NA	CASSSTPSGRAREQFF	TGTGCCAGCAGTTCTACTCCTAGCGGGAGGGCCCGTGAGCAGTTCTTC
NA	TRBV21-1	TRBJ2-7	NA	CASSNIRGVDEQYF	TGTGCCAGCAGCAACATAAGAGGGGTCGACGAGCAGTACTTC
NA	TRBV9	TRBJ1-1	NA	CASSVGMNTEAFF	TGTGCCAGCAGCGTAGGCATGAACACTGAAGCTTTCTTT
TRBD1	TRBV6-5	TRBJ1-2	NA	CASSYSSRGLAGYTF	TGTGCCAGCAGTTACTCGAGCAGGGGGTTGGCTGGCTACACCTTC
NA	TRBV6-6	TRBJ1-5	NA	CASSQTRFQHQPQHF	TGTGCCAGCAGTCAAACACGGTTCCAGCATCAGCCCCAGCATTTT
TRBD2	TRBV19	TRBJ2-3	many	CASSRLAGEGTDTQYF	TGTGCCAGTAGTAGACTAGCGGGAGAGGGCACAGATACGCAGTATTTT
TRBD2	TRBV20-1	TRBJ2-7	once	CSASTWTSGIEQYF	TGCAGTGCTAGTACATGGACTAGCGGGATCGAGCAGTACTTC
NA	TRBV27	TRBJ1-4	NA	CASSFGYSGEKLFF	TGTGCCAGCAGTTTTGGGTATTCCGGTGAAAAACTGTTTTTT
TRBD1	TRBV29-1	TRBJ2-2	NA	CSARTGVDTGELFF	TGCAGCGCGAGGACAGGGGTCGACACCGGGGAGCTGTTTTTT
NA	TRBV28	TRBJ2-7	NA	CASGSAPYEQYF	TGTGCCAGCGGCAGTGCCCCCTACGAGCAGTACTTC
NA	TRBV6-5	TRBJ1-3	NA	CASSGDPGNTIYF	TGTGCCAGCAGCGGGGACCCAGGAAACACCATATATTTT
TRBD1	TRBV15	TRBJ1-2	NA	CATGTGYGYTF	TGTGCCACGGGGACAGGGTATGGCTACACCTTC
NA	TRBV4-1	TRBJ1-1	NA	CASSQEGRKMEAFF	TGCGCCAGCAGCCAAGAGGGGCGGAAAATGGAAGCTTTCTTT
NA	TRBV5-6	TRBJ2-3	NA	CASSLDAFSGPQYF	TGTGCCAGCAGCTTGGATGCTTTCAGCGGCCCGCAGTATTTT
NA	TRBV19	TRBJ1-5	NA	CASEGMAQPQHF	TGTGCCAGTGAAGGTATGGCGCAGCCCCAGCATTTT
NA	TRBV5-6	TRBJ1-2	NA	CASSRGHENLLDYGYTF	TGTGCCAGCAGCAGGGGACACGAAAATCTCCTGGACTATGGCTACACCTTC
NA	TRBV5-6	TRBJ2-3	NA	CASSFWGARTDTQYF	TGTGCCAGCAGCTTCTGGGGGGCGCGCACAGATACGCAGTATTTT